The rows below give T cell receptor beta chains drawn from one sample of a study of cytomegalovirus exposure and HLA in healthy donors. The table came from immunoSEQ multiplex PCR; TCRdb's copy has only in-frame clones and leaves some out. The sample has about 130,000 clones; around 80% are singletons. Sample: PBMCs. Every receptor here comes from a man aged 25-45 years in good health and CMV-seronegative. CDR3s include the opening cysteine and the closing phenylalanine or tryptophan. D genes are given only for firm matches. The size field is filled for only some rows; it gives once, few, many or a size class.

d_gene	j_gene	abundance	v_gene	CDR3nt	CDR3aa
TRBD1	TRBJ1-6	NA	TRBV6-5	TGTGCCACGGGACAGGGAGATTCACCCCTCCACTTT	CATGQGDSPLHF
TRBD1	TRBJ2-1	NA	TRBV5-4	TGTGCCAGCAGCGACGCCGGGACAGGGTTGAACAATGAGCAGTTCTTC	CASSDAGTGLNNEQFF
TRBD1	TRBJ1-3	NA	TRBV10-3	TGTGCCATCAGTGAGGGGGACAGGGGGCGCGGAAACACCATATATTTT	CAISEGDRGRGNTIYF
TRBD1	TRBJ2-2	few	TRBV4-2	TGTGCCAGCAGCCTGGCCCCAGGGGGCCCAAACACCGGGGAGCTGTTTTTT	CASSLAPGGPNTGELFF
NA	TRBJ2-7	NA	TRBV11-2	TGTGCCAGCAGCTTGGGCCACGAGCAGTACTTC	CASSLGHEQYF
NA	TRBJ1-2	few	TRBV5-1	TGCGCCAGCAGCTTGGGGCAGGGGCGCGACTATGGCTACACCTTC	CASSLGQGRDYGYTF
TRBD2	TRBJ2-3	NA	TRBV7-9	TGTGCCAACGGACTAGCGGGGAGCACAGATACGCAGTATTTT	CANGLAGSTDTQYF
TRBD1	TRBJ1-4	NA	TRBV28	TGTGCCAGCAACCAGGGGGTGAAGGGTAATGAAAAACTGTTTTTT	CASNQGVKGNEKLFF
NA	TRBJ1-1	few	TRBV2	TGTGCCAGCAGTGTCGAGGTGCTGAACACTGAAGCTTTCTTT	CASSVEVLNTEAFF
NA	TRBJ2-7	NA	TRBV28	TGTGCCAGCAGCTTACCGCAGGGGTACGAGCAGTACTTC	CASSLPQGYEQYF
TRBD1	TRBJ1-5	NA	TRBV6-6	TGTGCCAGACGGGACAGGGCAAGCAATCAGCCCCAGCATTTT	CARRDRASNQPQHF
TRBD2	TRBJ2-7	once	TRBV13	TGTGCCAGCAGCCTCCCCGGGGGGGCCTACGAGCAGTACTTC	CASSLPGGAYEQYF
NA	TRBJ2-2	NA	TRBV6-5	TGTGCCACCAAAAACACCGGGGAGCTGTTTTTT	CATKNTGELFF
NA	TRBJ1-6	NA	TRBV18	TGTGCCAGCTCAAGCACCGGAGAAAATTCACCCCTCCACTTT	CASSSTGENSPLHF
NA	TRBJ1-1	NA	TRBV9	TGTGCCAGCAGCGTAGTCTCAGGGAATTCTGAAGCTTTCTTT	CASSVVSGNSEAFF
NA	TRBJ2-3	NA	TRBV4-1	TGCGCCAGCAGCCAAGCCCTGGCGGGGATAGAGGTTACGCAGTATTTT	CASSQALAGIEVTQYF
NA	TRBJ1-1	NA	TRBV19	TGTGCCAGTAAAGGAAGGGGAATGAACACTGAAGCTTTCTTT	CASKGRGMNTEAFF
TRBD1	TRBJ1-2	NA	TRBV6-1	TGTGCCAGCAGTGAAGCGGGGGACAGGGGGAACTATGGCTACACCTTC	CASSEAGDRGNYGYTF
NA	TRBJ2-7	NA	TRBV4-2	TGTGCCAGCAGCCAAGATTTTCCAGGGAGGACCTACGAGCAGTACTTC	CASSQDFPGRTYEQYF
TRBD2	TRBJ2-7	NA	TRBV7-9	TGTGCCAGCGCGACTAGCGGGGCCTCCTACGAGCAGTACTTC	CASATSGASYEQYF
NA	TRBJ1-1	NA	TRBV6-5	TGTGCCAGCAGGGCTACGGGGTCGAACACTGAAGCTTTCTTT	CASRATGSNTEAFF
TRBD2	TRBJ2-3	NA	TRBV27	TGTGCCAGCAGGCCCTTCGGACTAGCTAGTCCAGATACGCAGTATTTT	CASRPFGLASPDTQYF
TRBD2	TRBJ2-7	NA	TRBV30	TGTGCCTGGAGCAAACTAGCGGGAAGCGAGCAGTACTTC	CAWSKLAGSEQYF
NA	TRBJ1-1	NA	TRBV10-2	TGCGCCAGCAAGGGGCCGAACACTGAAGCTTTCTTT	CASKGPNTEAFF
NA	TRBJ1-4	NA	TRBV5-1	TGCGCCAGCAGCGCGAAGGACTGGTCTAATGAAAAACTGTTTTTT	CASSAKDWSNEKLFF
NA	TRBJ2-7	NA	TRBV19	TGTGCCAGTAGTATTCTCGGGGGAGAGGCCGAGCAGTACTTC	CASSILGGEAEQYF
TRBD1	TRBJ1-5	NA	TRBV15	TGTGCCACCAGCACAGGGACAGATAGCAATCAGCCCCAGCATTTT	CATSTGTDSNQPQHF
NA	TRBJ1-2	NA	TRBV7-3	TGTGCCAGCAGCTTAGAGGGAGGCTATGGCTACACCTTC	CASSLEGGYGYTF
TRBD1	TRBJ2-5	NA	TRBV18	TGTGCCAGCTCCCCACAGGGGCCGGAGACCCAGTACTTC	CASSPQGPETQYF
TRBD2	TRBJ2-1	NA	TRBV2	TGTGCCAGCAGTGGCTCTTCTAGCGGGAGGAATGAGCAGTTCTTC	CASSGSSSGRNEQFF
TRBD1	TRBJ1-1	NA	TRBV2	TGTGCCAGCAGGAAGGGGGCGCAAAACACTGAAGCTTTCTTT	CASRKGAQNTEAFF
NA	TRBJ1-2	NA	TRBV2	TGTGCCAGCAGTCTTCAGGGGATCTCTAACTATGGCTACACCTTC	CASSLQGISNYGYTF
TRBD1	TRBJ1-1	NA	TRBV5-4	TGTGCCAGCAGCGACCCCGGGACAGATCGTACACTGAAAGCTTTCTTT	CASSDPGTDRTLKAFF
NA	TRBJ2-3	once	TRBV20-1	TGCAGTGCTGATAGCGTCGATACGCAGTATTTT	CSADSVDTQYF
TRBD2	TRBJ2-7	NA	TRBV5-1	TGCGCCAGCAGCTTAGGGACTAGCGGGGGGTATGGTGAGCAGTACTTC	CASSLGTSGGYGEQYF
NA	TRBJ2-7	NA	TRBV28	TGTGCCACCGAACAGGGCTCCTACGAGCAGTACTTC	CATEQGSYEQYF
NA	TRBJ1-1	NA	TRBV19	TGTGCCAGTAGTATAGCAGGCAGGGTGGCTGAAGCTTTCTTT	CASSIAGRVAEAFF